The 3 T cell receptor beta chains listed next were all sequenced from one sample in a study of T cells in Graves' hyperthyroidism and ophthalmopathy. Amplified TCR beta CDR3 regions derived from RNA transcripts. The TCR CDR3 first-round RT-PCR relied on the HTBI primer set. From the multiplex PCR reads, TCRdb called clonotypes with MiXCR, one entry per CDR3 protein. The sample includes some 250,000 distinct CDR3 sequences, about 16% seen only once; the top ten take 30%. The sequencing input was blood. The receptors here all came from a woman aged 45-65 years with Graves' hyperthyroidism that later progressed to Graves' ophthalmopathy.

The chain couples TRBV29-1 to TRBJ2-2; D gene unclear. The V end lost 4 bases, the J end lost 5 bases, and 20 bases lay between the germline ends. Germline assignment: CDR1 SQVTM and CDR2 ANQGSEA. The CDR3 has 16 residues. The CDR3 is CSVAATSFLRTGELFF. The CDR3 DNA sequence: TGCAGCGTTGCAGCGACCAGTTTCCTTCGGACCGGGGAGCTGTTTTTT.

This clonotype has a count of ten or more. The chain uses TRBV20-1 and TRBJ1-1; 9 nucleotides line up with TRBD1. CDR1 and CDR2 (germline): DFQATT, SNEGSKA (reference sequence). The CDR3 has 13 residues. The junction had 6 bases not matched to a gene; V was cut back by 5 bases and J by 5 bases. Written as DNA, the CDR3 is TGCAGTGCTCCAAACAGGGGGCCGACTGAAGCTTTCTTT. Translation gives CSAPNRGPTEAFF.

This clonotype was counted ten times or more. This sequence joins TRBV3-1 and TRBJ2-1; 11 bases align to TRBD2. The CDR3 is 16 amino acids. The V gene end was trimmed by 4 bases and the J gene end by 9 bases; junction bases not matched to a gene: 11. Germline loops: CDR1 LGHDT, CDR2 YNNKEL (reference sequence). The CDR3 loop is CASSPTGLAGGGEQFF. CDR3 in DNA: TGTGCCAGCAGCCCCACCGGGCTAGCGGGAGGAGGTGAGCAGTTCTTC.